The entry below describes one TCR beta chain. Researchers built TCR beta libraries using quantitative 5'-RACE with molecular barcodes. TCRdb reprocessed the 5' RACE reads with MiXCR, giving one entry per CDR3 protein. The table includes tens of thousands of distinct CDR3 sequences, roughly 7.2% detected once. The data stem from a study of CD8 T cells in ankylosing spondylitis. This CDR3 comprises 13 residues. Losses at the gene ends were 9 bases for V and 4 bases for J; bases not matched to a gene: 7. Germline CDR1 and CDR2: MNHEY and SVGAGI. This receptor was taken from a male donor with ankylosing spondylitis or in good health (not recorded which). The sequencing input was blood, either unsorted or a sorted T cell fraction (not recorded which). The chain couples TRBV6-5 to TRBJ1-1, with 8 bases aligning to TRBD1. DNA of the CDR3: TGTGCCAGTTACGGGACAGGCGGCACTGAAGCTTTCTTT. It yields the protein CASYGTGGTEAFF.